This T cell receptor (beta chain) derives from a study of blood T cell repertoires in COVID-19. Data came from immunoSEQ multiplex PCR; TCRdb stores just in-frame clones and leaves some out. The sample has approximately 150,000 clones; over 70% are singletons. There are 15 residues in the CDR3. CDR1 is LNHNV and CDR2 is YYDKDF in the germline V gene (reference sequence). The ends lost 3 bases at V and 3 bases at J; junction bases unmatched: 0. J is TRBJ2-5 and V is TRBV15; 14 bases agree with TRBD2. Sequencing was done on a sample of peripheral blood. This TCR came from a man aged 55 to 70 with active or convalescent COVID-19. The CDR3 coding sequence is TGTGCCACCAGCAGGGGACTAGCGGGAGAAGAGACCCAGTACTTC. This sequence encodes CATSRGLAGEETQYF.